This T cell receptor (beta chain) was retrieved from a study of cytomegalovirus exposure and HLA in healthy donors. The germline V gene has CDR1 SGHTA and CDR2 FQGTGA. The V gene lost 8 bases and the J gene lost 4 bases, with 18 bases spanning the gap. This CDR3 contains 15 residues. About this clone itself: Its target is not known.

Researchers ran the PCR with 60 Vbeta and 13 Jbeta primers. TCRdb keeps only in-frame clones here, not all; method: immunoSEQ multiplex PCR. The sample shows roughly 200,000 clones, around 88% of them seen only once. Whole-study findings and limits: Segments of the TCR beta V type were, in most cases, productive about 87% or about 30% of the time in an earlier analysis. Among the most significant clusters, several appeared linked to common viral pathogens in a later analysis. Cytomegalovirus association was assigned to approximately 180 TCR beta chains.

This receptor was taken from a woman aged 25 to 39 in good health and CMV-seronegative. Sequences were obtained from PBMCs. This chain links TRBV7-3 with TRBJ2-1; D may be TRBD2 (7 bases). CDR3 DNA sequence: TGTGCCAGCTCCTCGAGGGGGGGGCCTTACAATGAGCAGTTCTTC. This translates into CASSSRGGPYNEQFF.